The clone carrying this T cell receptor (beta chain) was observed a handful of times. What it recognizes is unknown. The sample originates from a study of response to subunit inactivated influenza vaccine. Study-level results: Few additional T cells are recruited per seasonal influenza vaccination, authors suggested.

TCRdb independently ran MiXCR on the RT-PCR reads; one entry per CDR3 protein. The sample has under 500,000 distinct CDR3 sequences, 9.5% to 12% seen once. Sequenced material: PBMCs from blood, taken about 6 weeks after vaccination. This clonotype was obtained from a man aged 45-65 years who received an inactivated influenza vaccine.

CDR3 sequence: CASSPRTRLLAENSYNEQFF. CDR3 bases: TGTGCCAGCAGCCCTAGGACCCGTCTGCTAGCGGAGAACTCCTACAATGAGCAGTTCTTC. The chain recombines TRBV7-8 with TRBJ2-1; 7 bases line up with TRBD2. Unmatched junction bases numbered 19, after V lost 5 bases and J lost 0 bases. The CDR3 is 20 amino acids. Germline-derived CDR1 and CDR2 are SGHVS and FQNEAQ.